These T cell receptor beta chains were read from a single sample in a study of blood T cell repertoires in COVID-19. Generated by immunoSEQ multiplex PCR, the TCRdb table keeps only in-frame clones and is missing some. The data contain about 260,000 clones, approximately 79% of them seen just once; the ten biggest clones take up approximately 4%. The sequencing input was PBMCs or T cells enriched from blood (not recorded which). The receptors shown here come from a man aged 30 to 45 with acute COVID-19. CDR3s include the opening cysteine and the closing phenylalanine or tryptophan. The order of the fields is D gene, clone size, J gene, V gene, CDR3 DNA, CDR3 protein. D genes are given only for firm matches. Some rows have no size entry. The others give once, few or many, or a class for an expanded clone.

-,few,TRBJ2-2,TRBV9,TGTGCCAGCAGCGTTTCGCAGACCGGGGAGCTGTTTTTT,CASSVSQTGELFF
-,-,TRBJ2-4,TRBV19,TGTGCCAGTAGTGTCGACAGCTATGCCAAAAAAAACATTCAGTACTTC,CASSVDSYAKKNIQYF
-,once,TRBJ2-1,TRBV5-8,TGTGCCAGCAGCTTCACCAGTGGTGAGCAGTTCTTC,CASSFTSGEQFF
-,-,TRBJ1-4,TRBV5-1,TGCGCCAGCAGCTTGGCGGGACAAGTTAATGAAAAACTGTTTTTT,CASSLAGQVNEKLFF
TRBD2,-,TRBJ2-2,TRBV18,TGTGCCAGCTCATCCCTGCCGGGAACTAGCGGAACGAACACCGGGGAGCTGTTTTTT,CASSSLPGTSGTNTGELFF
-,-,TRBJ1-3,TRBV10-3,TGTGCCATCAGTGTTGACAGGTCTGGAAACACCATATATTTT,CAISVDRSGNTIYF
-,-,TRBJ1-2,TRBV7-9,TGTGCCAGCAGCTTTCACCTCGGGACATTTTCCGGCTACACCTTC,CASSFHLGTFSGYTF
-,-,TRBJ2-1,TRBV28,TGTGCCAGCAGTTTACCAATTACTCGGTTAGCAGGGGAGCAGTTCTTC,CASSLPITRLAGEQFF
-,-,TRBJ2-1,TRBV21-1,TGTGCCAGCAGCTCGCTTGGGGCCGGGAGCTCCTACAATGAGCAGTTCTTC,CASSSLGAGSSYNEQFF
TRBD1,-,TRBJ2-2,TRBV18,TGTGCCAGCGCATTCTCCGGGACAGCCTTCACCGGGGAGCTGTTTTTT,CASAFSGTAFTGELFF
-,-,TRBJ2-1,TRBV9,TGTGCCAGCAGCCCCACTAGTCTATCCTATGAGCAGTTCTTC,CASSPTSLSYEQFF
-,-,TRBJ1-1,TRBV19,TGTGCCAGTAGTCCCTCCCAGAGGACTGAAGCTTTCTTT,CASSPSQRTEAFF